The present TCR beta chain was sequenced within a study of glioma-infiltrating T cells after dendritic cell vaccination. Amplification used 60 V beta primers and 13 J beta primers. Sequencing used immunoSEQ multiplex PCR; TCRdb keeps in-frame clones, though not all of them. The table has around 62,000 clones, around four fifths seen once. There are 14 residues in the CDR3. Trimming stripped 1 base from V and 3 bases from J, with 10 bases between. Germline V CDR1 and CDR2: SEHNR, FQNEAQ (reference sequence). This clonotype was sampled from a human donor with glioblastoma. V usage is TRBV7-9 and J usage is TRBJ2-7; possible D gene TRBD1, 6 bases. Sequenced here: blood, sampled before dendritic cell vaccination. As DNA, the CDR3 is TGTGCCAGCAGCTTAGGGCAGGGGAACTACGAGCAGTACTTC. As protein: CASSLGQGNYEQYF.